A selection of T cell receptor beta chains follows, all from one sample in a study of T cells expressing NK-cell markers. TCRdb processed the 5' RACE reads again and assigns one entry to each CDR3 protein, with no DNA. Its listing shows 250,000 to 300,000 distinct CDR3 sequences. The sequencing input was blood T cells: a sorted CD56 or NKG2C T cell subset, CD4+ or CD8+ T cells, or bulk PBMC T cells (not recorded which). All receptors derive from a man aged 18 to 29 in good health. Both conserved end residues are part of each CDR3.

TRBJ2-2 TRBV12-3/TRBV12-4 CASSFWQGANTGELFF
TRBJ2-7 TRBV20-1 CSARETRSHEQYF
TRBJ1-1 TRBV12-3/TRBV12-4 CASTLDSGAFF
TRBJ1-2 TRBV30 CAWFAGYGYTF
TRBJ2-1 TRBV7-9 CASSVDMTGVAFF
TRBJ2-3 TRBV29-1 CSVVGSSGSTDTQYF
TRBJ2-3 TRBV5-1 CASSLNGQGQDTQYF
TRBJ2-7 TRBV7-8 CASSLVAGGPREQYF
TRBJ2-1 TRBV3-1 CASSPRDRKNNEQFF
TRBJ2-7 TRBV12-3/TRBV12-4 CASSLAGESYEQYF
TRBJ1-4 TRBV19 CASSITGANEKLFF
TRBJ2-7 TRBV5-1 CASSRSGTGGYEQYF
TRBJ1-5 TRBV12-3/TRBV12-4 CASTSERGQPQHF
TRBJ2-5 TRBV18 CASSPTTGEGQETQYF
TRBJ2-7 TRBV20-1 CSSRDRGLYEQYF
TRBJ2-3 TRBV28 CASSLWSRTSGPDTQYF
TRBJ2-5 TRBV12-3/TRBV12-4 CASSGTVGGTQYF
TRBJ2-3 TRBV20-1 CSAPAGYSNTDTQYF
TRBJ2-1 TRBV11-2 CASRPIGWAGAGHNEQFF
TRBJ1-6 TRBV12-3/TRBV12-4 CASSQLGRGQGYSPLHF
TRBJ2-1 TRBV5-1 CASSLGGSSFSYNEQFF
TRBJ2-1 TRBV5-4 CASSLGLAGQFNEQFF
TRBJ2-1 TRBV24-1 CATSDFSSGLAGSSYNEQFF
TRBJ2-1 TRBV5-4 CASSFGQISYNEQFF
TRBJ2-3 TRBV11-3 CASSPGAGARTDTQYF
TRBJ2-5 TRBV6-1 CASSPRGTSGSKRAGTQYF
TRBJ1-1 TRBV25-1 CASSEYREGTEAFF
TRBJ2-5 TRBV24-1 CATGGTSGSLETQYF
TRBJ2-7 TRBV28 CASSFPQASGTYEQYF
TRBJ2-7 TRBV7-8 CASSPTSGNGEQYF
TRBJ2-1 TRBV29-1 CSVESSRYNEQFF
TRBJ2-1 TRBV12-3/TRBV12-4 CASSLTRTEQFF
TRBJ1-1 TRBV9 CASSVGRVNTEAFF
TRBJ2-7 TRBV12-3/TRBV12-4 CASSFPSILYEQYF
TRBJ2-1 TRBV11-2 CASRTWGQRYNEQFF
TRBJ2-7 TRBV6-5 CASSYSRTALKQYF
TRBJ2-6 TRBV20-1 CSAGGLAGGTGANVLTF
TRBJ2-7 TRBV10-3 CAISESGASTYEQYF
TRBJ1-1 TRBV5-1 CASSLGGGVEAFF
TRBJ1-5 TRBV12-3/TRBV12-4 CASSLRDISNQPQHF
TRBJ2-1 TRBV19 CASGGSGRVYNEQFF
TRBJ1-2 TRBV25-1 CASSAGVGYTF
TRBJ2-2 TRBV3-1 CASSQDTRLARTGELFF